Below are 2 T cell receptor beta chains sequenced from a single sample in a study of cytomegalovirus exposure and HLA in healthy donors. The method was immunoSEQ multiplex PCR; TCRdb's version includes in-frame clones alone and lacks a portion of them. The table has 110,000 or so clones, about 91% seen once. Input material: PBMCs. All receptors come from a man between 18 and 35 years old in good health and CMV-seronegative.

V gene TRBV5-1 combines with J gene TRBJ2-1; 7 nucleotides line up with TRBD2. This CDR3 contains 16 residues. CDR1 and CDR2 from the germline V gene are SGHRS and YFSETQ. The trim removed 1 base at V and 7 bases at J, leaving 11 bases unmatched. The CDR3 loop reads CASSLFSAGDRNEQFF. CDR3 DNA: TGCGCCAGCAGCTTGTTCTCTGCGGGAGATCGGAATGAGCAGTTCTTC.

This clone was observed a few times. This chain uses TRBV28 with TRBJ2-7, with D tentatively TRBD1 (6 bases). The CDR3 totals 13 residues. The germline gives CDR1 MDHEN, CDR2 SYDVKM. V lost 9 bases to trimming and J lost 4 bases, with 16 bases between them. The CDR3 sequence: CASREQGKYEQYF. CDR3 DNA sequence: TGTGCCAGTAGGGAACAGGGAAAATACGAGCAGTACTTC. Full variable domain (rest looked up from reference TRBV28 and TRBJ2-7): DVKVTQSSRYLVKRTGEKVFLECVQDMDHENMFWYRQDPGLGLRLIYFSYDVKMKEKGDIPEGYSVSREKKERFSLILESASTNQTSMYLCASREQGKYEQYFGPGTRLTVT.